The 22 T cell receptor beta chains presented below share a single source sample, sequenced in a study of T cell clonotyping in hematopoietic cell transplantation (dated by TCRdb to the early 2020s). The library was obtained by the immunoSEQ multiplex PCR assay. TCRdb's version of the immuneACCESS table is confined to in-frame rearrangements and falls short of the full clone set. An unresolved V gene accounts for under half of the shortfall where checked; the remainder is of unknown origin. Recorded for this sample are about 69,000 clones; around 94% of them occurred a single time. Together, the top ten hold roughly 1.7% of the sample. The sequenced material came from peripheral blood mononuclear cells. The receptors were gathered from a man aged 45-65 years in good health. Some clones in this sample may be carry-over from other donors' samples.

This clone was found once. The rearrangement links TRBV6-1 to TRBJ2-3; no reliable D call. Germline V gene lookup returns CDR1 MNHNS and CDR2 SASEGT. Trimming pared 6 bases from V and 6 bases from J, leaving 13 bases between. CDR3 length equals 13 residues. The CDR3 region has the DNA TGTGCCAGCAGGGATAGAGTATCGGATACGCAGTATTTT. It yields the protein CASRDRVSDTQYF.

The rearrangement links TRBV6-4 to TRBJ1-2, with a possible D match to TRBD1 (6 bases). Per germline, CDR1 MRHNA and CDR2 SNTAGT. The CDR3 has 13 residues. V lost 3 bases, J lost 8 bases, and 13 bases lay in between. The CDR3 protein is CASSEGAGEGYTF. As DNA, the CDR3 is TGTGCCAGCAGTGAAGGAGCAGGGGAGGGCTACACCTTC.

J is TRBJ1-6 and V is TRBV6-5, with no clear D. The V end was cut by 5 bases, the J end by 7 bases, with 9 bases between. The CDR3 contains 13 residues. Germline CDR1 and CDR2: MNHEY and SVGAGI. CDR3 sequence: CASSQRRNSPLHF. The CDR3, as DNA: TGTGCCAGCAGTCAGAGGAGGAATTCACCCCTCCACTTT.

In its sample, this clone was seen once. V and J are TRBV6-5 and TRBJ2-1; D is possibly TRBD1 (7 bases). V lost 4 bases, J lost 9 bases, and 13 bases lay in between. The germline gives CDR1 MNHEY, CDR2 SVGAGI. The CDR3 covers 13 residues. The CDR3 DNA reads as TGTGCCAGCAGTTCCACAGGGGAGGCTGAGCAGTTCTTC. Translation gives CASSSTGEAEQFF.

This sequence joins TRBV2 and TRBJ1-2, with a weak D call TRBD1 (6 bases). Deletions cut 1 base from V and 1 base from J, with 13 bases between. The germline gives CDR1 SNHLY, CDR2 FYNNEI. This CDR3 is 16 amino acids long. In nucleotides, the CDR3 is TGTGCCAGCAGTGAAGAACTCGGGGGGCTTAACTATGGCTACACCTTC. Translation gives CASSEELGGLNYGYTF.

V gene TRBV5-4 combines with J gene TRBJ1-2; D ambiguous. The V end was cut by 0 bases, the J end by 2 bases, with 8 bases between. Germline CDR1 reads SGHNT; CDR2 reads YYREEE (reference sequence). The length of the CDR3 is 14 residues. CDR3 coding DNA: TGTGCCAGCAGCTTGGAGAGGTGGAACTATGGCTACACCTTC. Translated, it gives CASSLERWNYGYTF.

The V call is TRBV30, the J call TRBJ2-1, with 8 bases fitting TRBD2. Germline V lookup: CDR1 GTSNPN, CDR2 SVGIG (reference sequence). The J segment lost 4 bases and the V segment lost 3 bases, leaving 5 bases of the junction unmatched. There are 14 residues in the CDR3. This CDR3 reads CAWSGTSSYNEQFF. DNA for the CDR3: TGTGCCTGGAGCGGGACTAGTTCTTACAATGAGCAGTTCTTC.

The chain couples TRBV6-6 to TRBJ2-1, with TRBD2 matching over 9 bases. Germline assignment: CDR1 MNHNY and CDR2 SVGAGI (reference sequence). V was pared by 2 bases and J by 6 bases, with 5 bases of the junction left unmatched. The CDR3 sequence is 15 residues long. CDR3 sequence: CASSYELAGVNEQFF. The CDR3 region has the DNA TGTGCCAGCAGTTACGAGTTAGCGGGAGTCAATGAGCAGTTCTTC.

The chain recombines TRBV7-2 with TRBJ2-5, with unresolved D. The CDR3 length is 14 residues. Looked up from germline, CDR1 is SGHTA and CDR2 is FQGNSA. The V gene lost 2 bases and the J gene lost 4 bases, with 11 bases spanning the gap. CDR3 in DNA: TGTGCCAGCAGCTTAACTGCTCCGCCAGAGACCCAGTACTTC. This codes for CASSLTAPPETQYF.

The chain recombines TRBV28 with TRBJ2-7; D is perhaps TRBD2 (5 bases). Looked up from germline, CDR1 is MDHEN and CDR2 is SYDVKM. There are 12 residues in the CDR3. V gave up 5 bases and J gave up 2 bases, with 7 bases separating them. The CDR3 is CASSPGTYEQYF. The CDR3 nucleotides are TGTGCCAGCAGTCCGGGGACCTACGAGCAGTACTTC.

The chain uses TRBV7-2 and TRBJ2-7; possible D gene TRBD2, 6 bases. Trimming cost V 2 bases and J 7 bases, with 21 bases left between them. CDR1 is SGHTA, CDR2 FQGNSA, per germline. The CDR3 has 16 residues. The CDR3 coding sequence is TGTGCCAGCAGCTTATTCGTGGGGGGACCCCCTCCAGAGCAGTACTTC. Its protein is CASSLFVGGPPPEQYF. Complete variable domain (other parts from reference TRBV7-2 and TRBJ2-7): GAGVSQSPSNKVTEKGKDVELRCDPISGHTALYWYRQSLGQGLEFLIYFQGNSAPDKSGLPSDRFSAERTGGSVSTLTIQRTQQEDSAVYLCASSLFVGGPPPEQYFGPGTRLTVT.

V gene TRBV19 combines with J gene TRBJ1-1, with 9 bases identical to TRBD1. With V trimmed by 6 bases and J by 5 bases, 7 bases remained unmatched. The CDR3 contains 14 residues. CDR1 is LNHDA and CDR2 is SQIVND in the germline V gene (reference sequence). The CDR3 spells CASSPGQGATEAFF. The DNA of the CDR3 is TGTGCCAGTAGCCCGGGACAGGGAGCAACTGAAGCTTTCTTT.

V and J are TRBV7-2 and TRBJ2-5; perhaps TRBD2 as D (5 bases). The V and J ends lost 2 bases and 11 bases respectively, with 12 bases between them. The germline V gene encodes CDR1 SGHTA and CDR2 FQGNSA. The CDR3 is made up of 12 amino acids. CDR3 sequence reads: CASSLPGLAQYF. The CDR3 region has the DNA TGTGCCAGCAGCTTACCCGGACTTGCACAGTACTTC. Combining the CDR3 with reference TRBV7-2 and TRBJ2-5 gives the whole variable domain GAGVSQSPSNKVTEKGKDVELRCDPISGHTALYWYRQSLGQGLEFLIYFQGNSAPDKSGLPSDRFSAERTGGSVSTLTIQRTQQEDSAVYLCASSLPGLAQYFGPGTRLLVL.

This CDR3 reads CASSLNYPGLPGETQYF. CDR3 nucleotide sequence: TGTGCCAGCAGTCTTAACTACCCCGGACTTCCCGGAGAGACCCAGTACTTC. The J gene is TRBJ2-5, the V gene TRBV27; possibly TRBD2 for D (5 bases). The V end was cut by 5 bases, the J end by 4 bases, with 23 bases between. CDR1 and CDR2 from the germline V gene are MNHEY and SMNVEV (reference sequence). The CDR3 totals 17 residues.

J is TRBJ1-2 and V is TRBV6-1; 7 bases align to TRBD1. CDR1 and CDR2 (germline): MNHNS, SASEGT. This CDR3 contains 13 residues. The V gene end was trimmed by 8 bases and the J gene end by 2 bases; junction bases not matched to a gene: 5. The CDR3 is CASWRTGNYGYTF. CDR3 sequence (DNA): TGTGCCAGCTGGAGGACAGGCAACTATGGCTACACCTTC.

The V gene is TRBV27, the J gene TRBJ2-3; no clear D. CDR3 length: 13 residues. CDR1 MNHEY and CDR2 SMNVEV come from the germline V gene (reference sequence). V was shortened by 0 bases and J by 1 base, with 2 bases between the two germline ends. The CDR3 loop is CASSLSRTDTQYF. The CDR3 bases are TGTGCCAGCAGTTTATCCCGCACAGATACGCAGTATTTT.

The rearrangement uses TRBV6-6 and TRBJ1-5, with TRBD1 as a possible D gene (5 bases). Germline lookup yields CDR1 MNHNY and CDR2 SVGAGI (reference sequence). With 5 bases removed from V and 1 base from J, the gap between germline ends came to 12 bases. This CDR3 has 15 amino acids. Written as DNA, the CDR3 is TGTGCCAGCAGTCTCACTGGGGGAAGCAATCAGCCCCAGCATTTT. This sequence encodes CASSLTGGSNQPQHF.

This chain links TRBV13 with TRBJ1-1; D is unclear. The germline V gene has CDR1 PRHDT and CDR2 FYEKMQ (reference sequence). The CDR3 has 12 amino acids. The V end was cut by 10 bases, the J end by 5 bases, with 14 bases between. This chain's CDR3 is CANGDRRTEAFF. In DNA form, the CDR3 reads TGTGCCAACGGCGACCGGCGGACTGAAGCTTTCTTT.

The chain is built from TRBV27 and TRBJ1-3, with a weak D call TRBD1 (6 bases). The CDR3 runs 18 residues. The V gene's germline CDR1 is MNHEY and CDR2 SMNVEV (reference sequence). V was pared by 4 bases and J by 0 bases, with 19 bases between. The CDR3 DNA reads TGTGCCAGCAGTTCCTCACGTCCAGGGGCCTCCTCTGGAAACACCATATATTTT. It is translated as CASSSSRPGASSGNTIYF.

The gene calls are TRBV19 and TRBJ1-1; a weak D match, TRBD1 (5 bases). Per the germline V gene, CDR1 is LNHDA and CDR2 is SQIVND (reference sequence). The CDR3 has 13 residues. Trimming took 7 bases from V and 2 from J, leaving 11 bases between them. The CDR3 sequence is CASIRQSNTEAFF. The CDR3 DNA sequence: TGTGCCAGTATAAGACAGTCCAACACTGAAGCTTTCTTT. Filled out from reference TRBV19 and TRBJ1-1, the complete variable domain reads DGGITQSPKYLFRKEGQNVTLSCEQNLNHDAMYWYRQDPGQGLRLIYYSQIVNDFQKGDIAEGYSVSREKKESFPLTVTSAQKNPTAFYLCASIRQSNTEAFFGQGTRLTVV.

This clone was seen once. J is TRBJ1-5 and V is TRBV7-9; D gene ambiguous. There are 14 residues in the CDR3. Between the trimmed V and J ends, which lost 1 base and 3 bases, there was a span of 7 bases. CDR1 is SEHNR and CDR2 is FQNEAQ in the germline V gene (reference sequence). CDR3 coding DNA: TGTGCCAGCAGCTTAGTGGGCAACAATCAGCCCCAGCATTTT. Its protein is CASSLVGNNQPQHF.

This chain joins TRBV27 and TRBJ2-7; D ambiguous. Trimming removed 6 bases at V and 0 bases at J, with 9 bases between. CDR3 size: 13 residues. Germline CDR1 is MNHEY and CDR2 is SMNVEV (reference sequence). CDR3 nucleotide sequence: TGTGCCAGCAGCTATTTGAGCTCCTACGAGCAGTACTTC. It translates to CASSYLSSYEQYF.